This TCR beta chain was identified in a study of Ad26.COV2.S vaccination and SARS-CoV-2 variants. In the study overall: Of the COV1001 trial arms, the Ad26.COV2.S arm included the donor.

Libraries were prepared by immunoSEQ multiplex PCR; TCRdb keeps only in-frame clonotypes and omits some of them. Seen here are 400,000 to 450,000 clones, around nine tenths observed once, and the top ten hold 10% to 15%. Whole-study results and caveats: Spike-specific CD8+ and CD4+ T cell responses reportedly showed substantial breadth after vaccination. Spike-specific TCR breadth ran higher among vaccine recipients than placebo recipients.

The V gene's germline CDR1 is MGHDK and CDR2 SYGVNS. The CDR3 sequence is 13 residues long. Trimming shortened V by 3 bases and J by 5 bases, and 5 bases separated the two germline ends. As for this clone: Its antigen is currently unknown.

The treatment: 19 received Ad26.COV2.S at low or high dose, single or two shots; 5 received placebo; per-sample allocation not given. Collection of the samples took place on day 63 after the first injection of vaccine or placebo. The vaccine delivered Wuhan-strain SARS-CoV-2 spike through an Ad26 vector. The sequence was collected from a person aged 18-65 years who received the Ad26.COV2.S COVID-19 vaccine or a placebo. The rearrangement uses TRBV25-1 and TRBJ1-6; D gene uncertain. This sample comprised peripheral blood, obtained in a trial of Ad26.COV2.S vaccine versus placebo. The CDR3 is CASSDGNNSPLHF. In DNA form, the CDR3 reads TGTGCCAGCAGTGACGGCAATAATTCACCCCTCCACTTT.